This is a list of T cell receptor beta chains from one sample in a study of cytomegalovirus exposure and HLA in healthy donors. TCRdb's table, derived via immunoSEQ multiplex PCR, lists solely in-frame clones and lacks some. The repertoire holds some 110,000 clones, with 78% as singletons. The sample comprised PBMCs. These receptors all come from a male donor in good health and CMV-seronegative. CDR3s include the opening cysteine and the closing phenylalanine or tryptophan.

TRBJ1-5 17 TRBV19 CASSQLGQGYSNQPQHF
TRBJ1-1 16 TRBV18 CASSPGLGLGDTEAFF
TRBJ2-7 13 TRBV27 CASSFRGGYEQYF
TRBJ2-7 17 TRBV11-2 CASSFTDSGGRSYEQYF
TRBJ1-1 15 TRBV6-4 CASSEVGYGGTEAFF
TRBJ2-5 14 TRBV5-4 CASSFKGAGETQYF
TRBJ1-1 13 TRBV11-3 CASSQNGFSEAFF
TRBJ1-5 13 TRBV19 CASSQGSNQPQHF
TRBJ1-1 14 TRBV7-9 CASSLVTANTEAFF
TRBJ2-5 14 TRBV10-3 CAISPGGDQETQYF
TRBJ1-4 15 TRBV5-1 CASSLTGGGSEKLFF
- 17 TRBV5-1 CTSSLAVSGSGRGEQYF
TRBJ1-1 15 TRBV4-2 CASSTRTSQVTEAFF
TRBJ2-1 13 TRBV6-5 CASSSLIYNEQFF
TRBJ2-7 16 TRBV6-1 CASSDGSWREAYEQYF
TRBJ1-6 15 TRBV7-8 CASSLGARRNSPLHF
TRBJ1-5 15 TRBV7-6 CASSLGQGAYQPQHF
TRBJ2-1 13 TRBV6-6 CASRGGRAYEQFF
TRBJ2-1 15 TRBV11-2 CASSLGGGSYNEQFF
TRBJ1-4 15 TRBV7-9 CASSKHGVTNEKLFF
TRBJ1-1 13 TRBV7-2 CASSLSQVGEAFF
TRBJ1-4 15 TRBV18 CASRTGWMNNEKLFF
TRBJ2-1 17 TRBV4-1 CASSQDEREGAFREQFF
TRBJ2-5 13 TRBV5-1 CASSLSWGRVQYF
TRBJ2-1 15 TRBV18 CASSPLTGFENEQFF